The next 26 T cell receptor beta chains were all read from a single sample in a study of cytomegalovirus exposure and HLA in healthy donors. The protocol was immunoSEQ multiplex PCR, while the TCRdb copy is restricted to in-frame clones and leaves out a portion. The data hold more than 250,000 clones, with roughly 87% observed a single time. The sequencing input was PBMCs. The receptors originated from a woman aged 30 to 39 in good health and CMV-seropositive.

The chain joins TRBV28 to TRBJ2-7, with D possibly matching TRBD1 (5 bases). Germline V gene data show CDR1 as MDHEN and CDR2 as SYDVKM. This CDR3 has 13 residues. Trimming removed 3 bases from V and 2 bases from J, with 8 bases in between. DNA of the CDR3: TGTGCCAGCAGTTTTCCAGGGACCTACGAGCAGTACTTC. This sequence encodes CASSFPGTYEQYF.

The V gene is TRBV5-1, the J gene TRBJ2-7; D gene uncertain. CDR3 size: 13 residues. V gave up 4 bases and J gave up 0 bases, with 8 bases separating them. The germline CDR1 and CDR2 sequences are SGHRS and YFSETQ. CDR3 coding DNA: TGCGCCAGCAGCAGGGATTACTCCTACGAGCAGTACTTC. As protein: CASSRDYSYEQYF.

The chain carries TRBV28 and TRBJ1-3; D remains ambiguous. V lost 1 base, J lost 1 base, and 11 bases lay in between. Germline V gives CDR1 MDHEN, CDR2 SYDVKM. The CDR3 is made up of 16 amino acids. The CDR3 DNA reads as TGTGCCAGCAGTTTATCCTGGACGGTTTCTGGAAACACCATATATTTT. This translates into CASSLSWTVSGNTIYF.

The chain combines TRBV9 with TRBJ2-5; tentatively, D is TRBD1 or TRBD2 (5 bases each). CDR3 length: 15 amino acids. V lost 4 bases, J lost 2 bases, and 15 bases lay in between. Germline values: CDR1 SGDLS, CDR2 YYNGEE. This CDR3 reads CASSTNRDGQETQYF. In nucleotides, the CDR3 is TGTGCCAGCAGCACCAACCGGGACGGACAAGAGACCCAGTACTTC.

The chain carries TRBV5-1 and TRBJ2-1, with 9 positions matching TRBD2. The junction had 8 bases not matched to a gene; V was cut back by 4 bases and J by 6 bases. The CDR3 has 15 amino acids. Germline-derived CDR1 and CDR2 are SGHRS and YFSETQ. The CDR3 DNA follows: TGCGCCAGCAGCGGAGGACTAGCGACTACCAATGAGCAGTTCTTC. Protein: CASSGGLATTNEQFF.

This chain joins TRBV6-5 and TRBJ2-7, with D perhaps matching TRBD2 (6 bases). The CDR3 length is 12 residues. V dropped 6 bases and J dropped 5 bases, with 11 bases sitting between them. Germline CDR1 MNHEY, CDR2 SVGAGI. The CDR3 sequence is CASSLSGHEQYF. The CDR3 region has the DNA TGTGCCAGCAGCTTGAGCGGGCACGAGCAGTACTTC.

The chain combines TRBV28 with TRBJ1-2; 7 bases line up with TRBD1. This CDR3 contains 12 residues. V was pared by 8 bases and J by 3 bases, with 3 bases of the junction left unmatched. The germline CDR1 and CDR2 sequences are MDHEN and SYDVKM. CDR3 DNA: TGTGCCAGCGGACAGGATTACTATGGCTACACCTTC. Translation: CASGQDYYGYTF.

The chain is built from TRBV19 and TRBJ1-6; no firm D call. V was trimmed by 3 bases and J by 9 bases, leaving 15 bases between them. The CDR3 loop spans 15 amino acids. Germline-derived CDR1 and CDR2 are LNHDA and SQIVND (reference sequence). CDR3 residues: CASSMLETSASPLHF. In DNA, the CDR3 is TGTGCCAGTAGTATGCTCGAGACATCGGCTTCACCCCTCCACTTT.

This chain uses TRBV6-5 with TRBJ2-1; the match to TRBD2 covers 8 bases. The CDR3 spans 16 residues. Germline values: CDR1 MNHEY, CDR2 SVGAGI. With V trimmed by 0 bases and J by 8 bases, 9 bases remained unmatched. CDR3 nucleotides: TGTGCCAGCAGTTACTCGAGAGGCGGGAGGAACCATGAGCAGTTCTTC. Translating gives CASSYSRGGRNHEQFF.

The chain uses TRBV7-2 and TRBJ1-3; D ambiguous. Trimming shortened V by 5 bases and J by 3 bases, and 14 bases separated the two germline ends. Germline V gene sequence: CDR1 SGHTA, CDR2 FQGNSA. The CDR3 spans 15 residues. CDR3 in amino acids: CASSRAIADGNTIYF. The CDR3 nucleotides read TGTGCCAGCAGCAGGGCGATTGCAGATGGAAACACCATATATTTT. The full variable domain, its missing parts supplied by reference TRBV7-2 and TRBJ1-3, is GAGVSQSPSNKVTEKGKDVELRCDPISGHTALYWYRQSLGQGLEFLIYFQGNSAPDKSGLPSDRFSAERTGGSVSTLTIQRTQQEDSAVYLCASSRAIADGNTIYFGEGSWLTVV.

This clone was detected only once. The chain couples TRBV9 to TRBJ1-5, with 7 positions matching TRBD1. Germline assignment: CDR1 SGDLS and CDR2 YYNGEE. The J segment lost 2 bases and the V segment lost 4 bases, leaving 9 bases of the junction unmatched. The CDR3 spans 16 residues. CDR3 nucleotide sequence: TGTGCCAGCAGCCCCGGAGGGGGCGTGGGCAATCAGCCCCAGCATTTT. It translates to CASSPGGGVGNQPQHF.

The chain has TRBV9 and TRBJ2-7; TRBD1 matches 7 bases. V shed 0 bases, J shed 6 bases, and the junction held 6 bases outside the gene matches. CDR3 length: 14 residues. Germline V gives CDR1 SGDLS, CDR2 YYNGEE. The DNA of the CDR3 is TGTGCCAGCAGCGTAGCAGGGGCAGGGGGCGAGCAGTACTTC. This translates into CASSVAGAGGEQYF. The entire variable domain, with the rest obtained from reference TRBV9 and TRBJ2-7, is as follows: DSGVTQTPKHLITATGQRVTLRCSPRSGDLSVYWYQQSLDQGLQFLIQYYNGEERAKGNILERFSAQQFPDLHSELNLSSLELGDSALYFCASSVAGAGGEQYFGPGTRLTVT.

The chain combines TRBV9 with TRBJ2-7, with a possible D match to TRBD2 (7 bases). CDR3 length equals 13 residues. The ends were cut back, 7 bases at V and 4 bases at J, with 15 bases in the middle. CDR1 and CDR2 (germline): SGDLS, YYNGEE. The CDR3 DNA follows: TGTGCCAGCGGGGGGGCTAGTAAGTACGAGCAGTACTTC. The encoded protein is CASGGASKYEQYF.

V gene TRBV30 combines with J gene TRBJ2-3; 9 bases align to TRBD2. V gave up 4 bases and J gave up 3 bases; unmatched junction bases: 8. Germline CDR1 GTSNPN, CDR2 SVGIG (reference sequence). This CDR3 has 15 amino acids. DNA of the CDR3: TGTGCCTGGAAGACTAGCGGTTTGGAAACAGATACGCAGTATTTT. Amino acids: CAWKTSGLETDTQYF.

The chain is built from TRBV21-1 and TRBJ2-7; the listed D gene, TRBD1, was not tested against the DNA. TRBV21-1 is flagged as a pseudogene. The CDR3 is 12 amino acids. CDR3 in amino acids: CASSTQGHEQYF. CDR3 nucleotides: TGTGCCAGCAGCACCCAGGGTCACGAGCAGTACTTC.

The V gene is TRBV19, the J gene TRBJ1-2, with D possibly TRBD1 on 6 matching bases. Germline CDR1 and CDR2: LNHDA and SQIVND (reference sequence). The CDR3 loop spans 12 amino acids. V was pared by 4 bases and J by 8 bases, with 11 bases between. In nucleotides, the CDR3 is TGTGCCAGTAGTAACTGGACAGACGGCTACACCTTC. It yields the protein CASSNWTDGYTF. The variable domain in full, completed from reference TRBV19 and TRBJ1-2, reads DGGITQSPKYLFRKEGQNVTLSCEQNLNHDAMYWYRQDPGQGLRLIYYSQIVNDFQKGDIAEGYSVSREKKESFPLTVTSAQKNPTAFYLCASSNWTDGYTFGSGTRLTVV.

This clone has only a few counts. The gene calls are TRBV9 and TRBJ2-5, with 12 nucleotides matching TRBD2. V lost 3 bases to trimming and J lost 2 bases; unmatched junction nucleotides: 5. The CDR3 has 16 residues. Germline-derived CDR1 and CDR2 are SGDLS and YYNGEE. The DNA of the CDR3 is TGTGCCAGCAGCGGGACCACTAGCGGGGGGCAAGAGACCCAGTACTTC. It codes for CASSGTTSGGQETQYF.

V is TRBV28 and J is TRBJ1-5; D perhaps matches TRBD1 (5 bases). V lost 4 bases to trimming and J lost 0 bases, with 7 bases between them. The CDR3 loop spans 14 amino acids. CDR1 is MDHEN and CDR2 is SYDVKM in the germline V gene. The CDR3 DNA sequence: TGTGCCAGCAGTTATGGGACTAGCAATCAGCCCCAGCATTTT. This sequence encodes CASSYGTSNQPQHF.

This clone came up a few times. V is TRBV7-9 and J is TRBJ1-5; D gene uncertain. The CDR3 spans 12 residues. Germline-derived CDR1 and CDR2 are SEHNR and FQNEAQ (reference sequence). V lost 5 bases to trimming and J lost 6 bases, with 8 bases between them. The DNA for the CDR3 is TGTGCCAGCAGCCAAGATGGTCAGCCCCAGCATTTT. Translation gives CASSQDGQPQHF.

The genes are TRBV20-1 and TRBJ2-7; weak D call: TRBD2 (5 bases). Germline CDR1 and CDR2: DFQATT and SNEGSKA (reference sequence). Trimming took 3 bases from V and 4 from J, leaving 7 bases between them. CDR3 length: 11 residues. The CDR3 bases are TGCAGTGCTAGTCGGGGATACGAGCAGTACTTC. This sequence encodes CSASRGYEQYF.

There are many counts of this clone. The chain joins TRBV5-5 to TRBJ1-2, with D tentatively TRBD1 (6 bases). This CDR3 comprises 14 residues. CDR1 is SGHKS, CDR2 YYEKEE, per germline (reference sequence). The V end lost 3 bases, the J end lost 4 bases, and 13 bases lay between the germline ends. CDR3 nucleotide sequence: TGTGCCAGCAGCTCGACAGGCACCCCCTATGGCTACACCTTC. This gives the protein CASSSTGTPYGYTF.

The chain combines TRBV11-1 with TRBJ2-3; no clear D gene. The V end was cut by 2 bases, the J end by 5 bases, with 5 bases between. Germline V lookup: CDR1 SGHAT, CDR2 FQDESV (reference sequence). This CDR3 is built from 12 residues. CDR3 sequence (DNA): TGTGCCAGCAGCTTAAGGAGAGATACGCAGTATTTT. It codes for CASSLRRDTQYF.

The gene calls are TRBV2 and TRBJ1-2; no clear D. V shed 2 bases and J shed 2 bases, with 6 bases lying between them. From germline, CDR1 is SNHLY and CDR2 FYNNEI. The CDR3 is 13 amino acids. This CDR3 is CASSELKNYGYTF. In nucleotides, the CDR3 is TGTGCCAGCAGTGAACTAAAAAACTATGGCTACACCTTC.

The chain links TRBV4-3 to TRBJ1-2; 8 bases map to TRBD1. Germline V gives CDR1 LGHNA, CDR2 YSLEER. This CDR3 region has 18 residues. V lost 3 bases, J lost 1 base, and 13 bases stayed unmatched. The CDR3 DNA reads TGCGCCAGCAGCCAGACAGTCTCAGGGGGCGCGGATAACTATGGCTACACCTTC. Encoded protein: CASSQTVSGGADNYGYTF.

V usage is TRBV11-3 and J usage is TRBJ2-7; D unclear. Germline-derived CDR1 and CDR2 are SGHNT and YENEEA. V was shortened by 3 bases and J by 0 bases, with 6 bases between the two germline ends. The CDR3 loop spans 13 amino acids. CDR3 DNA: TGTGCCAGCAGCTTTAGTAACTCCTACGAGCAGTACTTC. Amino acid sequence: CASSFSNSYEQYF. Filled out from reference TRBV11-3 and TRBJ2-7, the complete variable domain reads EAGVVQSPRYKIIEKKQPVAFWCNPISGHNTLYWYLQNLGQGPELLIRYENEEAVDDSQLPKDRFSAERLKGVDSTLKIQPAELGDSAVYLCASSFSNSYEQYFGPGTRLTVT.

The chain joins TRBV7-9 to TRBJ2-7; 9 nucleotides align to TRBD1. V lost 5 bases to trimming and J lost 6 bases; unmatched junction nucleotides: 14. Germline V gene sequence: CDR1 SEHNR, CDR2 FQNEAQ (reference sequence). The CDR3 runs 16 residues. The CDR3 DNA reads TGTGCCAGCAGCCGCACTCCAACCGGGACAGGGATCGAGCAGTACTTC. This codes for CASSRTPTGTGIEQYF. The whole variable domain, filled in from reference TRBV7-9 and TRBJ2-7, reads DTGVSQNPRHKITKRGQNVTFRCDPISEHNRLYWYRQTLGQGPEFLTYFQNEAQLEKSRLLSDRFSAERPKGSFSTLEIQRTEQGDSAMYLCASSRTPTGTGIEQYFGPGTRLTVT.